One sample yielded the 12 T cell receptor beta chains listed below, sequenced in a study of shared clonotypes between healthy human individuals. The method was immunoSEQ multiplex PCR; TCRdb's version includes in-frame clones alone and lacks a portion of them. The data show about 2.3 million clones, approximately 93% seen once. Input material: naive CD4+ T cells from PBMCs. Indicated subset: CD45RA+ positively selected. Receptors originate from a man aged 18 to 30 in good health. Some clones in this sample may be carry-over from other donors' samples.

This rearrangement joins TRBV18 to TRBJ2-3; D remains unclear. Germline V gene data show CDR1 as KGHSH and CDR2 as LQKENI. The CDR3 has 13 residues. V shed 5 bases and J shed 6 bases, with 12 bases lying between them. CDR3 nucleotide sequence: TGTGCCAGCTCAGCCCACGAGAGGGATACGCAGTATTTT. Translation gives CASSAHERDTQYF.

The rearrangement links TRBV28 to TRBJ2-5; maybe TRBD2 (5 bases). V lost 8 bases to trimming and J lost 2 bases, with 15 bases between them. Germline CDR1 reads MDHEN; CDR2 reads SYDVKM. The CDR3 length is 14 residues. The chain's CDR3 is CASLSAVLQETQYF. In nucleotides, the CDR3 is TGTGCCAGCTTATCAGCGGTTTTACAAGAGACCCAGTACTTC. Filled out from reference TRBV28 and TRBJ2-5, the complete variable domain reads DVKVTQSSRYLVKRTGEKVFLECVQDMDHENMFWYRQDPGLGLRLIYFSYDVKMKEKGDIPEGYSVSREKKERFSLILESASTNQTSMYLCASLSAVLQETQYFGPGTRLLVL.

V is TRBV9 and J is TRBJ1-2; TRBD1 might be the D (6 bases). V gave up 3 bases and J gave up 4 bases, with 16 bases separating them. The CDR3 totals 15 residues. Germline CDR1 SGDLS, CDR2 YYNGEE. CDR3 DNA sequence: TGTGCCAGCAGCGCGGGTAGGGGGGTGGCCTATGGCTACACCTTC. The encoded protein is CASSAGRGVAYGYTF.

This chain uses TRBV2 with TRBJ2-5; perhaps TRBD1 as D (7 bases). V gave up 5 bases and J gave up 2 bases, with 18 bases separating them. This CDR3 is 16 amino acids long. Germline V lookup: CDR1 SNHLY, CDR2 FYNNEI. The CDR3 here is CASSRRGQTLQETQYF. CDR3 bases: TGTGCCAGCAGTAGGAGGGGACAGACCTTACAAGAGACCCAGTACTTC.

The chain links TRBV28 to TRBJ2-3, with D unclear. V was pared by 6 bases and J by 3 bases, with 10 bases between. Per germline, CDR1 MDHEN and CDR2 SYDVKM. The CDR3 is 13 amino acids. The CDR3 nucleotides read TGTGCCAGCAGGGGCGGAACAACAGATACGCAGTATTTT. Its translation: CASRGGTTDTQYF.

The V and J genes are TRBV2 and TRBJ2-3; 7 bases agree with TRBD1. Trimming removed 3 bases from V and 0 bases from J; junction bases left unmatched: 3. Germline lookup yields CDR1 SNHLY and CDR2 FYNNEI. This CDR3 contains 15 residues. CDR3 residues: CASSDLGQSTDTQYF. The CDR3 DNA sequence: TGTGCCAGCAGTGATCTGGGACAGAGCACAGATACGCAGTATTTT.

This clone was observed a handful of times. This rearrangement joins TRBV9 to TRBJ1-1; D unclear. The CDR3 extends over 14 amino acids. With 6 bases removed from V and 1 base from J, the gap between germline ends came to 13 bases. Germline-derived CDR1 and CDR2 are SGDLS and YYNGEE. The CDR3 sequence is CASKVGMENTEAFF. In DNA form, the CDR3 reads TGTGCCAGCAAAGTCGGAATGGAGAACACTGAAGCTTTCTTT.

V is TRBV29-1 and J is TRBJ2-7; D possibly matches TRBD1 or TRBD2 (5 bases each). The V end was cut by 3 bases, the J end by 2 bases, with 14 bases between. The germline V gene encodes CDR1 SQVTM and CDR2 ANQGSEA. This CDR3 region has 14 residues. CDR3 sequence: CSVDSGTSAYEQYF. The DNA for the CDR3 is TGCAGCGTTGACTCCGGGACGTCGGCCTACGAGCAGTACTTC.

V is TRBV28 and J is TRBJ1-5; no clear D gene. Deletions cut 9 bases from V and 4 bases from J, with 28 bases between. CDR1 MDHEN and CDR2 SYDVKM come from the germline V gene. This CDR3 comprises 18 residues. CDR3 protein: CASNSAASPSYLNQPQHF. The CDR3 bases are TGTGCCAGTAACTCGGCTGCATCGCCTTCCTACTTGAATCAGCCCCAGCATTTT.

This clone has just one count. The rearrangement uses TRBV4-1 and TRBJ1-1; D ambiguous. Per the germline V gene, CDR1 is MGHRA and CDR2 is YSYEKL. The CDR3 totals 14 residues. Trimming removed 4 bases at V and 7 bases at J, with 16 bases between. The CDR3 DNA sequence: TGCGCCAGCAGCCGTCAAGGCGCCGGGCTTGAAGCTTTCTTT. It codes for CASSRQGAGLEAFF.

The chain combines TRBV7-9 with TRBJ2-3; TRBD1 aligns across 7 bases. The CDR3 is 16 amino acids. Germline V gene sequence: CDR1 SEHNR, CDR2 FQNEAQ (reference sequence). V shed 1 base, J shed 5 bases, and the junction held 9 bases outside the gene matches. The CDR3 DNA reads as TGTGCCAGCAGCTTAGTGGCGACAGGGAAGTTAGATACGCAGTATTTT. Translated: CASSLVATGKLDTQYF.

The V gene is TRBV27, the J gene TRBJ1-5; 7 nucleotides match TRBD1. The V segment lost 6 bases and the J segment 11 bases; nucleotides outside the gene matches: 10. The germline V gene encodes CDR1 MNHEY and CDR2 SMNVEV (reference sequence). This CDR3 has 13 residues. In nucleotides, the CDR3 is TGTGCCAGCAGCCCAATTCGAGACAGGGCCCAGCATTTT. It codes for CASSPIRDRAQHF.